Listed below are T cell receptor beta chains from one sample, sequenced in a study of response to subunit inactivated influenza vaccine. TCRdb passed the RT-PCR reads through MiXCR, listing each CDR3 protein once. Of 500,000 to 650,000 distinct CDR3 sequences listed, less than 10% are singletons. The material sequenced was PBMCs from blood, taken 23 months after vaccination. These receptors all stem from a man in his fifties or sixties who received an inactivated influenza vaccine. Both conserved end residues are part of each CDR3. A D gene is named only where the DNA matches it firmly. Clone size appears in some rows only: once, few, many, or a class for an expanded clone.

v_gene,j_gene,d_gene,abundance,CDR3nt,CDR3aa
TRBV12-3/TRBV12-4,TRBJ2-1,.,few,TGTGCCAGCAACCTAGAGCCCGGGACCAAGCAGTTCTTC,CASNLEPGTKQFF
TRBV5-1,TRBJ1-2,.,many,TGCGCCAGCAGCTTGGACGGACAGTTACGAGGCTACACCTTC,CASSLDGQLRGYTF
TRBV4-2,TRBJ2-2,TRBD2,.,TGTGCCAGCAGCCCTCGGGGGGGCGCTGACACCGGGGAGCTGTTTTTT,CASSPRGGADTGELFF
TRBV28,TRBJ2-7,TRBD2,many,TGTGCCAGCAGTCCATCTAGCGGGGCTCGGGAGCAGTACTTC,CASSPSSGAREQYF
TRBV7-6,TRBJ1-4,.,many,TGTGCCAGCAGCAAAGGACAGACAACTAATGAAAAACTGTTTTTT,CASSKGQTTNEKLFF
TRBV6-6,TRBJ1-2,.,few,TGTGCAACCAGGGGATATGGCTACACCTTC,CATRGYGYTF
TRBV30,TRBJ1-1,.,.,TGTGCCTGGACCCCCCGGGGGAACACTGAAGCTTTCTTT,CAWTPRGNTEAFF
TRBV7-8,TRBJ2-2,TRBD2,few,TGTGCCAGCAGCCAGCGGGGGGGGAACACCGGGGAGCTGTTTTTT,CASSQRGGNTGELFF
TRBV20-1,TRBJ1-6,.,.,TGCAGTGCTAGTTCTGACATCTACAATTCACCCCTCCACTTT,CSASSDIYNSPLHF
TRBV3-1,TRBJ2-5,.,many,TGTGCCAGCAGCCAAGCGTCGCAGGGAGAGACCCAGTACTTC,CASSQASQGETQYF
TRBV9,TRBJ2-7,.,few,TGTGCCAGCAGCCCAGGGACGAGCCCATACGAGCAGTACTTC,CASSPGTSPYEQYF
TRBV7-9,TRBJ2-7,.,.,TGTGCCAGTACCCTAGGGGACTACGAGCAGTACTTC,CASTLGDYEQYF
TRBV19,TRBJ2-1,.,.,TGTGCCAGTAGTATAAGGGGGGGTTCGTACAATGAGCAGTTCTTC,CASSIRGGSYNEQFF
TRBV28,TRBJ2-7,TRBD1,.,TGTGCCAGCAGTTTGGGCGGGACAGGGAACGAGCAGTACTTC,CASSLGGTGNEQYF
TRBV4-3,TRBJ2-1,.,.,TGCGCCAGCAGCCAGGAATCCCTTGGCCGAGAGCAGTTCTTC,CASSQESLGREQFF
TRBV4-2,TRBJ1-4,TRBD1,.,TGTGCCAGCAGCCAAGAACCTTCCTGGGCAGGGGGCGGTGAAAAACTGTTTTTT,CASSQEPSWAGGGEKLFF
TRBV6-2/TRBV6-3,TRBJ2-1,.,.,TGTGCCAGCAGTTGGCCCCAAGGTGCGCAGTTCTTC,CASSWPQGAQFF
TRBV12-3/TRBV12-4,TRBJ2-1,.,.,TGTGCCAGCAGATATACCGGGATAGCATACAATGAGCAGTTCTTC,CASRYTGIAYNEQFF
TRBV5-8,TRBJ1-4,.,.,TGTGCCAGCAGCTCGCCTCTAGGGCGGGGGGAAAAACTGTTTTTT,CASSSPLGRGEKLFF
TRBV6-1,TRBJ2-7,TRBD1,.,TGTGCCAGCAGACCCCGACAGGGTTCCTACGAGCAGTACTTC,CASRPRQGSYEQYF
TRBV4-2,TRBJ2-2,TRBD2,.,TGTGCCAGCAGCCAATCCGGCGGTAGCGGGAGGGTTCTCACCGGGGAGCTGTTTTTT,CASSQSGGSGRVLTGELFF
TRBV7-9,TRBJ1-5,.,many,TGTGCCAGCAGCTTAGCGGCCCAGGCCCAGCATTTT,CASSLAAQAQHF
TRBV27,TRBJ1-6,TRBD1,many,TGTGCCAGCAGATCGGACAGGGAGTTTTCACCCCTCCACTTT,CASRSDREFSPLHF
TRBV24-1,TRBJ2-1,TRBD1,once,TGTGCCACCAGTGATGAGGCAGGGGGCGGCTCCTACAATGAGCAGTTCTTC,CATSDEAGGGSYNEQFF
TRBV5-1,TRBJ2-7,.,many,TGCGCCAGCAGCCCAATAGGGGGTAACGAGCAGTACTTC,CASSPIGGNEQYF
TRBV6-2/TRBV6-3,TRBJ2-2,TRBD2,few,TGTGCCAGCAGCGGACTAGCGGGAGACGAGAACACCGGGGAGCTGTTTTTT,CASSGLAGDENTGELFF
TRBV29-1,TRBJ2-7,TRBD1,many,TGCAGCGTTGAAGGTTCCTTGGGACAGGGGATTTACGAGCAGTACTTC,CSVEGSLGQGIYEQYF
TRBV5-1,TRBJ2-3,TRBD2,.,TGCGCCAGCAGCTTGTCAAGACTAGCGGGGAGCACAGATACGCAGTATTTT,CASSLSRLAGSTDTQYF
TRBV4-2,TRBJ2-1,TRBD1,.,TGTGCCAGCAGCCAGGCTACCGGGACAGGGAATGAGCAGTTCTTC,CASSQATGTGNEQFF
TRBV18,TRBJ1-6,.,few,TGTGCCAGCTCAGTGGCTTCTGGGGGGAATTCACCCCTCCACTTT,CASSVASGGNSPLHF
TRBV27,TRBJ1-4,.,.,TGTGCCAGCAGACCCCGGGGGGGTGAGGAAAAACTGTTTTTT,CASRPRGGEEKLFF
TRBV19,TRBJ2-3,.,few,TGTGCCAGTAGTACTCAGGGTTATCAAGATACGCAGTATTTT,CASSTQGYQDTQYF
TRBV5-1,TRBJ2-2,.,.,TGCGCCAGCAGCCACGGGACCGGGGAGCTGTTTTTT,CASSHGTGELFF
TRBV12-3/TRBV12-4,TRBJ2-1,.,many,TGTGCCAGCAGTGCAGCGAGCAATGAGCAGTTCTTC,CASSAASNEQFF
TRBV6-2/TRBV6-3,TRBJ2-1,TRBD2,few,TGTGCCAGCAGACCACTAGCGAATGAGCAGTTCTTC,CASRPLANEQFF
TRBV7-7,TRBJ2-2,.,many,TGTGCCAGCAGCCCTACGACTAGTCACACCGGGGAGCTGTTTTTT,CASSPTTSHTGELFF
TRBV19,TRBJ2-3,TRBD2,few,TGTGCCAGTAGTCCGAGCACTAGCGCGCCAAACTCGTATTTT,CASSPSTSAPNSYF
TRBV5-1,TRBJ2-1,.,many,TGCGCCAGCAGCTCGGACATAAGAAATGAGCAGTTCTTC,CASSSDIRNEQFF
TRBV9,TRBJ1-5,.,few,TGTGCCAGCAGCGTAGGGGACCTACCCGGTCAGCCCCAGCATTTT,CASSVGDLPGQPQHF
TRBV29-1,TRBJ2-3,TRBD1,few,TGCAGCGGACGGGGAGCAGGGGGTGTGGCAGATACGCAGTATTTT,CSGRGAGGVADTQYF
TRBV4-3,TRBJ1-4,.,few,TGCGCCAGCAGTACGAGGGCAACTAATGAAAAACTGTTTTTT,CASSTRATNEKLFF
TRBV3-1,TRBJ2-5,.,many,TGTGCCAGCAGCCAAGTTGATACCCAGTACTTC,CASSQVDTQYF
TRBV5-1,TRBJ1-2,.,few,TGCGCCAGCAGCTTGGACTTAGGGGCCTATGGCTACACCTTC,CASSLDLGAYGYTF
TRBV7-2,TRBJ2-7,TRBD2,.,TGTGCCAGCAGCAAACTAGCGGGAGCCGGGTACGAGCAGTACTTC,CASSKLAGAGYEQYF
TRBV28,TRBJ2-5,.,few,TGTGCCAGCAGTTTTCGGCAGTATAAAGAGACCCAGTACTTC,CASSFRQYKETQYF
TRBV25-1,TRBJ2-7,.,many,TGTGCCAGCAGTGTCTGGGACGCAGGTCGTTCCTACGAGCAGTACTTC,CASSVWDAGRSYEQYF
TRBV6-1,TRBJ1-2,TRBD1,many,TGTGCCAGCAGTGAATATCAGGGGGCAATCTCTGATTTCGACTATGGCTACACCTTC,CASSEYQGAISDFDYGYTF
TRBV7-2,TRBJ2-7,TRBD1,.,TGTGCCAGCAGCTGGACAGGGAGGCACGAGCAGTACTTC,CASSWTGRHEQYF
TRBV29-1,TRBJ2-1,.,few,TGCAGCGCCAGAGCCTCCAATGAGCAGTTCTTC,CSARASNEQFF
TRBV6-2/TRBV6-3,TRBJ2-1,.,.,TGTGCCAGCAGCAAAGGGGGGAGCTCCTACAATGAGCAGTTCTTC,CASSKGGSSYNEQFF
TRBV19,TRBJ1-1,.,once,TGTGCCATTCGTGTAGGGAGGAACACTGAAGCTTTCTTT,CAIRVGRNTEAFF